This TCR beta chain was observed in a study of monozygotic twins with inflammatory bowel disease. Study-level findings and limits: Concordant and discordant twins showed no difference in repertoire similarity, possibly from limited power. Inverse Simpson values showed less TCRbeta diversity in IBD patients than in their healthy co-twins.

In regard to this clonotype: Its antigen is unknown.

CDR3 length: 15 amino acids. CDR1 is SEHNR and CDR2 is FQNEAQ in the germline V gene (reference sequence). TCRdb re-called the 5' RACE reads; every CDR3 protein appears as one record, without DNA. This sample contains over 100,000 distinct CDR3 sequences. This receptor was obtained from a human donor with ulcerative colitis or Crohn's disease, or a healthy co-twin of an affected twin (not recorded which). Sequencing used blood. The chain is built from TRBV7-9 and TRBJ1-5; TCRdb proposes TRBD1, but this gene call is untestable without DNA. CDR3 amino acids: CASSQGQFWGQPQHF.